The 19 T cell receptor beta chains below were found in one sample sequenced in a study of T cells in Graves' hyperthyroidism and ophthalmopathy. Amplification targeted TCR beta CDR3 regions from RNA transcripts. The HTBI primer set drove a first-round RT-PCR of the TCR CDR3. TCRdb re-analysed the multiplex PCR reads in MiXCR, keeping a single row per CDR3 protein. The repertoire consists of approximately 600,000 distinct CDR3 sequences, with 15% to 20% occurring once and the leading ten covering approximately 3.8%. The sample consisted of blood. The receptor set was obtained from a woman aged 25-40 years with Graves' hyperthyroidism.

This chain links TRBV28 with TRBJ1-3, with D possibly being TRBD1 (5 bases). Germline V lookup: CDR1 MDHEN, CDR2 SYDVKM. V lost 7 bases, J lost 4 bases, and 11 bases lay in between. The CDR3 has 13 residues. The CDR3: CASTPGAGNTIYF. CDR3 DNA: TGTGCCAGCACCCCTGGGGCCGGAAACACCATATATTTT. The full variable domain, completed using reference TRBV28 and TRBJ1-3, is DVKVTQSSRYLVKRTGEKVFLECVQDMDHENMFWYRQDPGLGLRLIYFSYDVKMKEKGDIPEGYSVSREKKERFSLILESASTNQTSMYLCASTPGAGNTIYFGEGSWLTVV.

This clonotype was found a few times. CDR3 nucleotides: TGTGCCAGCAGGTTCGGGCGGGGACGGACCGGGGAGCTGTTTTTT. Residues: CASRFGRGRTGELFF. The chain is built from TRBV28 and TRBJ2-2, with D tentatively TRBD2 (6 bases). Trimming removed 6 bases from V and 5 bases from J, with 16 bases in between. The CDR3 runs 15 residues. Germline values: CDR1 MDHEN, CDR2 SYDVKM.

The CDR3 loop is CASSQLNTGPRFSEQFF. The CDR3 region has the DNA TGCGCCAGCAGCCAATTAAATACGGGACCACGTTTCAGTGAGCAGTTCTTC. The chain joins TRBV4-3 to TRBJ2-1; either TRBD1 or TRBD2 may fit D (5 bases each). Trimming shortened V by 2 bases and J by 9 bases, and 23 bases separated the two germline ends. This CDR3 is built from 17 residues. Germline lookup yields CDR1 LGHNA and CDR2 YSLEER.

V and J are TRBV2 and TRBJ1-6, with TRBD1 matching over 7 bases. V lost 4 bases, J lost 7 bases, and 22 bases stayed unmatched. The germline V gene has CDR1 SNHLY and CDR2 FYNNEI. The CDR3 contains 20 residues. The CDR3 nucleotides are TGTGCCAGCAGTGTTATGGCCCGACCCCGACAGGGATTCGGGAATTCACCCCTCCACTTT. Its protein is CASSVMARPRQGFGNSPLHF.

This clonotype was recorded many times. The chain recombines TRBV5-1 with TRBJ2-2; no reliable D call. Germline assignment: CDR1 SGHRS and CDR2 YFSETQ. Trimming shortened V by 0 bases and J by 5 bases, and 8 bases separated the two germline ends. The CDR3 is 14 amino acids. The CDR3 bases are TGCGCCAGCAGCTTGGAGTCAGTTACCGGGGAGCTGTTTTTT. Encoded protein: CASSLESVTGELFF.

The V and J genes are TRBV7-8 and TRBJ2-7; 8 bases agree with TRBD2. The germline V gene encodes CDR1 SGHVS and CDR2 FQNEAQ. V gave up 5 bases and J gave up 2 bases; unmatched junction bases: 14. The CDR3 has 17 amino acids. In nucleotides, the CDR3 is TGTGCCAGCAGCGCCCCCGCGGCGGGAGGAAGGGCCTACGAGCAGTACTTC. This encodes CASSAPAAGGRAYEQYF.

At least ten counts were recorded for this clonotype. The chain uses TRBV28 and TRBJ1-1; possibly TRBD1 for D (5 bases). V was cut by 10 bases and J by 3 bases, with 12 bases left in between. The CDR3 sequence is 12 residues long. CDR1 and CDR2 (germline): MDHEN, SYDVKM. CDR3 protein: CATFGGYTEAFF. CDR3 DNA sequence: TGTGCCACTTTTGGGGGGTACACTGAAGCTTTCTTT.

This clonotype was detected only once. This may be a read error, as it is one base from a much larger clone. The CDR3 loop is CASSEEFNTEAFF. CDR3 bases: TGTGCCAGCAGTGAAGAATTTAACACTGAAGCTTTCTTT. V is TRBV2 and J is TRBJ1-1; D ambiguous. This CDR3 has 13 residues. Trimming took off 1 base at V and 2 bases at J, with 5 bases between the two ends. CDR1 is SNHLY and CDR2 is FYNNEI in the germline V gene.

This clonotype was recorded many times. The genes are TRBV5-1 and TRBJ2-2; D unclear. The V and J ends lost 0 bases and 4 bases respectively, with 7 bases between them. The CDR3 is made up of 14 amino acids. Germline V gene lookup returns CDR1 SGHRS and CDR2 YFSETQ. The CDR3: CASSLVSVTGELFF. The CDR3 nucleotides read TGCGCCAGCAGCTTGGTTTCCGTCACCGGGGAGCTGTTTTTT. The full variable domain, completed using reference TRBV5-1 and TRBJ2-2, is KAGVTQTPRYLIKTRGQQVTLSCSPISGHRSVSWYQQTPGQGLQFLFEYFSETQRNKGNFPGRFSGRQFSNSRSEMNVSTLELGDSALYLCASSLVSVTGELFFGEGSRLTVL.

The chain uses TRBV6-1 and TRBJ1-1, with D hard to call. CDR3 size: 16 residues. Germline assignment: CDR1 MNHNS and CDR2 SASEGT. V was pared by 7 bases and J by 3 bases, with 21 bases between. The CDR3 spells CASKLRPDYSHTEAFF. The DNA of the CDR3 is TGTGCCAGCAAATTACGCCCCGACTACAGCCACACTGAAGCTTTCTTT.

This clonotype occurred many times. The V call is TRBV12-3 or TRBV12-4, the J call TRBJ1-6; 7 positions match TRBD1. J lost 7 bases, V lost 5 bases, and 11 bases had no gene match. The CDR3 length is 16 residues. CDR3 amino acids: CASSLYKGQKNSPLHF. CDR3 nucleotides: TGTGCCAGCAGTCTATACAAGGGACAGAAGAATTCACCCCTCCACTTT.

This clonotype came up a few times. The chain combines TRBV30 with TRBJ1-6; D unresolved. From germline, CDR1 is GTSNPN and CDR2 SVGIG (reference sequence). Deletions cut 5 bases from V and 0 bases from J, with 5 bases between. CDR3 length equals 13 residues. This chain's CDR3 is CAWCGSYNSPLHF. CDR3 nucleotides: TGTGCCTGGTGTGGCTCCTATAATTCACCCCTCCACTTT. Full variable domain (outside the CDR3, taken from reference TRBV30 and TRBJ1-6): SQTIHQWPATLVQPVGSPLSLECTVEGTSNPNLYWYRQAAGRGLQLLFYSVGIGQISSEVPQNLSASRPQDRQFILSSKKLLLSDSGFYLCAWCGSYNSPLHFGNGTRLTVT.

This rearrangement joins TRBV29-1 to TRBJ1-2; maybe TRBD1 (5 bases). CDR1 SQVTM and CDR2 ANQGSEA come from the germline V gene. CDR3 length: 15 residues. Deletions cut 4 bases from V and 5 bases from J, with 20 bases between. The CDR3 nucleotides are TGCAGCGTTGGGGGCGAGGTGCTAAAGTATTATGGCTACACCTTC. Residues: CSVGGEVLKYYGYTF.

This clonotype has just a few counts. The V call is TRBV29-1, the J call TRBJ1-5, with a weak D call TRBD1 (5 bases). In germline, CDR1 is SQVTM, CDR2 ANQGSEA. The V gene lost 6 bases and the J gene lost 0 bases, with 12 bases spanning the gap. The CDR3 has 14 amino acids. DNA for the CDR3: TGCAGCGTCCGTTGGGGGGATAGCAATCAGCCCCAGCATTTT. Protein product: CSVRWGDSNQPQHF.

This clonotype was seen a few times. CDR3 nucleotide sequence: TGTGCCAGCAGTTCACCCGGACCGGAACCAAAGAACACTGAAGCTTTCTTT. Translating it yields CASSSPGPEPKNTEAFF. The V gene is TRBV28, the J gene TRBJ1-1, with D unresolved. V was pared by 4 bases and J by 1 base, with 19 bases between. CDR1 and CDR2 (germline): MDHEN, SYDVKM. CDR3 size: 17 residues.

In its sample, this clonotype was seen many times. The chain couples TRBV3-1 to TRBJ2-4, with TRBD1 matching over 7 bases. The CDR3 has 16 residues. The trim removed 1 base at V and 8 bases at J, leaving 11 bases unmatched. Looked up from germline, CDR1 is LGHDT and CDR2 is YNNKEL (reference sequence). In DNA form, the CDR3 reads TGTGCCAGCAGCCAAGCGGGAACAGGGGTTCATGACATTCAGTACTTC. It specifies CASSQAGTGVHDIQYF.

This clonotype was observed at least ten times. J is TRBJ2-5 and V is TRBV7-3; no clear D gene. Germline V lookup: CDR1 SGHTA, CDR2 FQGTGA. CDR3 length: 13 residues. The germline V and J ends were trimmed by 1 base and 5 bases, with 8 bases remaining between them. In nucleotides, the CDR3 is TGTGCCAGCAGCTTAAACTTGGAGGAGACCCAGTACTTC. Its protein is CASSLNLEETQYF. Full variable domain (outside the CDR3, taken from reference TRBV7-3 and TRBJ2-5): GAGVSQTPSNKVTEKGKYVELRCDPISGHTALYWYRQSLGQGPEFLIYFQGTGAADDSGLPNDRFFAVRPEGSVSTLKIQRTERGDSAVYLCASSLNLEETQYFGPGTRLLVL.

The chain joins TRBV4-3 to TRBJ1-2, with D perhaps TRBD1 (6 bases). The ends were cut back, 1 base at V and 4 bases at J, with 13 bases in the middle. The CDR3 loop spans 15 amino acids. From germline, CDR1 is LGHNA and CDR2 YSLEER. This CDR3 is CASSQGVGGLYGYTF. CDR3 bases: TGCGCCAGCAGCCAAGGGGTCGGGGGCCTCTATGGCTACACCTTC.

This chain uses TRBV6-6 with TRBJ1-1; 11 bases line up with TRBD1. Germline V lookup: CDR1 MNHNY, CDR2 SVGAGI (reference sequence). The V segment lost 1 base and the J segment 5 bases; nucleotides outside the gene matches: 9. CDR3 length: 17 amino acids. The CDR3 DNA sequence: TGTGCCAGCAGTTACTTCCCCGGGACAGGGGGTAATACTGAAGCTTTCTTT. It is translated as CASSYFPGTGGNTEAFF.